Below are 2 T cell receptor beta chains sequenced from a single sample in a study of yellow fever vaccine responses in identical twins. MiXCR, run by TCRdb on the RT-PCR reads, gives a single entry per CDR3 protein. This table has 2,500 to 3,000 distinct CDR3 sequences, about 87% appearing once. The sample in question was T cells from blood (PBMCs), unsorted or a sorted subset (not recorded which), obtained before or after yellow fever vaccination (not recorded which). These receptor sequences come from a female donor who received the yellow fever vaccine.

The rearrangement uses TRBV19 and TRBJ1-5; D gene uncertain. Germline V gene data show CDR1 as LNHDA and CDR2 as SQIVND (reference sequence). Trimming stripped 3 bases from V and 6 bases from J, with 6 bases between. This CDR3 has 12 amino acids. For the CDR3, the DNA is TGTGCCAGTAGTATTCGAGGTCAGCCCCAGCATTTT. Amino acids: CASSIRGQPQHF.

This chain joins TRBV23-1 and TRBJ1-1; possibly TRBD1 for D (6 bases). TRBV23-1 qualifies as an ORF whose function is uncertain. V was trimmed by 4 bases and J by 8 bases, leaving 23 bases between them. The CDR3 contains 16 residues. The CDR3: CASSPLGAHPTYEAFF. In DNA form, the CDR3 reads TGCGCCAGCAGTCCCTTGGGGGCCCACCCTACCTACGAAGCTTTCTTT.